This T cell receptor (beta chain) was captured by sequencing in a study of cytomegalovirus exposure and HLA in healthy donors. The PCR had 60 Vbeta and 13 Jbeta primers. Clones were read by immunoSEQ multiplex PCR, and TCRdb kept only the in-frame ones, dropping some. The data hold some 110,000 clones, with around 80% observed a single time. Germline values: CDR1 MDHEN, CDR2 SYDVKM. V dropped 6 bases and J dropped 0; count of bases not matched to a gene: 10. The CDR3 is made up of 16 amino acids. Sequencing was performed on PBMCs. This rearrangement joins TRBV28 to TRBJ1-2; 7 nucleotides align to TRBD1. This TCR was recovered from a woman aged 40 to 50 in good health and CMV-seronegative. The CDR3 bases are TGTGCCAGCAGCCGCGCAGGGGGAATAGCTAACTATGGCTACACCTTC. This encodes CASSRAGGIANYGYTF.